One and the same sample provided the 30 T cell receptor beta chains below, sequenced in a study of T cell responses to AZD1222 COVID-19 vaccine. Clones were sequenced by immunoSEQ multiplex PCR, and TCRdb holds only the in-frame ones, with some missing. The profile shows under 150,000 clones, 80% to 90% of them singletons. Sequencing used peripheral blood, obtained on day 0 of MenACWY control vaccination. The receptors here all came from an adult in good health.

This clone has a handful of counts. This chain links TRBV11-3 with TRBJ1-1, with D possibly being TRBD1 (5 bases). Germline V CDR1 and CDR2: SGHNT, YENEEA. The CDR3 runs to 12 residues. The V end lost 3 bases, the J end lost 6 bases, and 8 bases lay between the germline ends. Written as DNA, the CDR3 is TGTGCCAGCAGCTTGAGGGGCGCTGAAGCTTTCTTT. Its protein product is CASSLRGAEAFF.

This clone turned up a few times. The chain's CDR3 is CASSPGTSGDNEQFF. CDR3 in DNA: TGTGCCAGCAGCCCCGGGACTAGCGGGGACAATGAGCAGTTCTTC. The chain couples TRBV4-2 to TRBJ2-1, with 13 bases identical to TRBD2. V shed 4 bases and J 5 bases; nucleotides not matched to a gene: 2. The germline V gene encodes CDR1 LGHNA and CDR2 YNFKEQ. CDR3 length equals 15 residues.

This chain uses TRBV4-3 with TRBJ1-1; 8 nucleotides align to TRBD1. Trimming removed 0 bases from V and 8 bases from J; junction bases left unmatched: 11. CDR3 length: 16 amino acids. Germline V lookup: CDR1 LGHNA, CDR2 YSLEER. The CDR3 DNA is TGCGCCAGCAGCCAAGATGGTTCCAGGGGGCTAAGGGAAGCTTTCTTT. Translating gives CASSQDGSRGLREAFF.

This chain connects TRBV11-1 to TRBJ2-7, with D hard to call. The germline V and J ends were trimmed by 2 bases and 2 bases, with 7 bases remaining between them. CDR1 and CDR2 from the germline V gene are SGHAT and FQDESV (reference sequence). This CDR3 is built from 13 residues. Written as DNA, the CDR3 is TGTGCCAGCAGCTTACCAGCAACCTACGAGCAGTACTTC. Its translation: CASSLPATYEQYF.

This clone was picked up a small number of times. The V gene is TRBV7-9, the J gene TRBJ2-5; D is ambiguous. V was clipped by 5 bases and J by 4 bases, with 17 bases between them. This CDR3 is built from 15 residues. Germline assignment: CDR1 SEHNR and CDR2 FQNEAQ (reference sequence). The CDR3 DNA follows: TGTGCCAGCAGCGCTGACAATCCTGGGGTAGAGACCCAGTACTTC. This translates into CASSADNPGVETQYF.

This chain connects TRBV18 to TRBJ2-4, with no clear D. V lost 4 bases, J lost 6 bases, and 7 bases lay in between. CDR3 length equals 12 residues. CDR1 is KGHSH and CDR2 is LQKENI in the germline V gene. CDR3 in DNA: TGTGCCAGCTCACAGGGCTCAAACATTCAGTACTTC. It codes for CASSQGSNIQYF.

As DNA, the CDR3 is TGTGCCACCAGTCCACCTAAGACAGATACGCAGTATTTT. Amino acids: CATSPPKTDTQYF. The chain joins TRBV24-1 to TRBJ2-3; the D is unclear. V dropped 6 bases and J dropped 3 bases, with 9 bases sitting between them. The CDR3 runs to 13 residues. The germline V gene encodes CDR1 KGHDR and CDR2 SFDVKD.

The chain joins TRBV9 to TRBJ2-1; D gene ambiguous. Germline CDR1 is SGDLS and CDR2 is YYNGEE. This CDR3 spans 13 amino acids. V lost 3 bases and J 8 bases, leaving 12 bases between the germline ends. CDR3 bases: TGTGCCAGCAGCGGACATACCGGCCATGAGCAGTTCTTC. It yields the protein CASSGHTGHEQFF.

This clone was seen a few times. The chain couples TRBV6-4 to TRBJ2-1; 8 bases agree with TRBD1. After removal of 2 bases from V and 7 bases from J, the junction contained 7 bases not matched to a gene. The CDR3 covers 15 residues. Germline V gives CDR1 MRHNA, CDR2 SNTAGT. The CDR3: CASSDTDRDPNEQFF. The CDR3 region has the DNA TGTGCCAGCAGTGACACGGACAGGGACCCTAATGAGCAGTTCTTC.

This chain uses TRBV11-2 with TRBJ2-5; no clear D gene. CDR3 length: 15 residues. The germline V and J ends were trimmed by 5 bases and 2 bases, with 15 bases remaining between them. CDR1 and CDR2 (germline): SGHAT, FQNNGV. DNA for the CDR3: TGTGCCAGCAGCCCGCCCAACCGACCTCAAGAGACCCAGTACTTC. Amino acids: CASSPPNRPQETQYF.

The genes are TRBV12-3 or TRBV12-4 and TRBJ1-2, with D uncertain. This CDR3 comprises 12 residues. With 0 bases removed from V and 7 bases from J, the gap between germline ends came to 6 bases. CDR3 region: CASSLARVGYTF. The CDR3 DNA reads as TGTGCCAGCAGTTTAGCTCGGGTTGGCTACACCTTC.

In this sample, this clone is medium-sized (0.01 to 0.1%). Being one base from a much bigger clone, this may be a read error. The chain recombines TRBV4-3 with TRBJ2-1, with a weak D call TRBD2 (5 bases). The V gene's germline CDR1 is LGHNA and CDR2 YSLEER. This CDR3 comprises 14 residues. CDR3 sequence: CPSSPRGSSNEQFF. Written as DNA, the CDR3 is TGCCCCAGCAGCCCCCGGGGTAGCTCAAATGAGCAGTTCTTC.

The chain has TRBV6-5 and TRBJ1-3; D gene unclear. Per the germline V gene, CDR1 is MNHEY and CDR2 is SVGAGI. V lost 6 bases and J lost 0, with 9 bases in between. The CDR3 totals 14 residues. CDR3 residues: CASRPGTSGNTIYF. The CDR3, as DNA: TGTGCCAGCAGGCCGGGTACCTCTGGAAACACCATATATTTT.

The V and J genes are TRBV4-2 and TRBJ2-7; TRBD2 is a possible D gene (6 bases). This CDR3 contains 16 residues. Germline CDR1 LGHNA, CDR2 YNFKEQ. V shed 4 bases and J shed 1 base, with 17 bases lying between them. CDR3 in amino acids: CASSPGVASDSYEQYF. In DNA, the CDR3 is TGTGCCAGCAGCCCCGGCGTGGCTAGCGATTCCTACGAGCAGTACTTC.

The chain combines TRBV3-1 (or the pseudogene TRBV3-2) with TRBJ2-7; no clear D gene. The CDR3 spans 14 residues. The V end lost 0 bases, the J end lost 0 bases, and 6 bases lay between the germline ends. Germline V gene sequence: CDR1 LGHDT, CDR2 YNNKEL (reference sequence). The CDR3 region has the DNA TGTGCCAGCAGCCAAGATACGAGCTCCTACGAGCAGTACTTC. This encodes CASSQDTSSYEQYF.

This clone is a singleton in its sample. The chain has TRBV6-5 and TRBJ2-5; the D gene is possibly TRBD2 (7 bases). Trimming took 2 bases from V and 4 from J, leaving 14 bases between them. The CDR3 totals 15 residues. Germline assignment: CDR1 MNHEY and CDR2 SVGAGI. CDR3 protein: CASSYGSGGLETQYF. The CDR3 DNA sequence: TGTGCCAGCAGTTACGGGTCGGGGGGCTTAGAGACCCAGTACTTC.

The chain combines TRBV2 with TRBJ1-5; D gene unclear. Germline loops: CDR1 SNHLY, CDR2 FYNNEI. The ends were cut back, 7 bases at V and 0 bases at J, with 10 bases in the middle. The CDR3 contains 14 residues. The CDR3 loop reads CASTRLYSNQPQHF. DNA for the CDR3: TGTGCCAGCACCAGGCTGTATAGCAATCAGCCCCAGCATTTT.

As concerns this clone: The same CDR3 also results from other DNA sequences found in this sample. The chain combines TRBV12-3 or TRBV12-4 with TRBJ1-1, with D uncertain. V was shortened by 3 bases and J by 2 bases, with 4 bases between the two germline ends. The CDR3 extends over 12 amino acids. CDR3 nucleotides: TGTGCCAGCAGTTTCGTTAACACTGAAGCTTTCTTT. Translation: CASSFVNTEAFF.

V and J are TRBV30 and TRBJ2-7; 12 bases fit TRBD2. The CDR3 spans 14 residues. The V segment lost 1 base and the J segment 3 bases; nucleotides outside the gene matches: 1. Germline lookup yields CDR1 GTSNPN and CDR2 SVGIG (reference sequence). CDR3 DNA: TGTGCCTGGAGTGGGACTAGCGGGATCTACGAGCAGTACTTC. It is translated as CAWSGTSGIYEQYF.

This clone appeared once. The rearrangement links TRBV13 to TRBJ2-1; TRBD2 matches at 8 bases. V lost 5 bases and J lost 8; bases outside the gene matches: 14. The germline V gene encodes CDR1 PRHDT and CDR2 FYEKMQ (reference sequence). The CDR3 has 16 amino acids. DNA of the CDR3: TGTGCCAGCAGCATAACCGGGACTAGGCCCGTCGATGAGCAGTTCTTC. Translating gives CASSITGTRPVDEQFF.

This clone showed up just a few times. The chain joins TRBV5-4 to TRBJ1-6; TRBD1 agrees at 9 bases. Germline CDR1 is SGHNT and CDR2 is YYREEE (reference sequence). With V trimmed by 2 bases and J by 7 bases, 7 bases remained unmatched. The CDR3 runs 16 residues. For the CDR3, the DNA is TGTGCCAGCAGCTTAGCCGCCGGGACAGGGAATTCACCCCTCCACTTT. It is translated as CASSLAAGTGNSPLHF.

The J gene is TRBJ1-4, the V gene TRBV7-9, with TRBD1 matching over 8 bases. V trimming: 7 bases; J trimming: 5 bases; junction bases outside the gene matches: 6. This CDR3 is built from 14 residues. Germline-derived CDR1 and CDR2 are SEHNR and FQNEAQ (reference sequence). The CDR3 sequence: CASNHRGLNEKLFF. The DNA of the CDR3 is TGTGCCAGCAACCACAGGGGGTTAAATGAAAAACTGTTTTTT.

On this clone: One junction end disagrees with the germline gene, perhaps due to a read error. The rearrangement uses TRBV24-1 and TRBJ2-3; D unclear. This CDR3 region has 13 residues. Germline CDR1 KGHDR, CDR2 SFDVKD. The CDR3 loop reads CATRDSSTDTQYF. CDR3 nucleotide sequence: TGTGCCACCAGGGATTCCTCCACAGATACGCAGTATTTT.

This chain links TRBV5-1 with TRBJ2-5; 11 nucleotides match TRBD1. Trimming removed 4 bases from V and 5 bases from J; junction bases left unmatched: 7. The V gene's germline CDR1 is SGHRS and CDR2 YFSETQ. The CDR3 sequence is 15 residues long. CDR3 in DNA: TGCGCCAGCAGCCGAGGACAGGGGGCGGGGGAGACCCAGTACTTC. It yields the protein CASSRGQGAGETQYF. Together with reference TRBV5-1 and TRBJ2-5, the CDR3 gives the full variable domain: KAGVTQTPRYLIKTRGQQVTLSCSPISGHRSVSWYQQTPGQGLQFLFEYFSETQRNKGNFPGRFSGRQFSNSRSEMNVSTLELGDSALYLCASSRGQGAGETQYFGPGTRLLVL.

The chain is built from TRBV6-1 and TRBJ2-3; D gene unclear. The V and J ends lost 2 bases and 1 base respectively, with 10 bases between them. Germline V gene data show CDR1 as MNHNS and CDR2 as SASEGT. The CDR3 is 15 amino acids. The CDR3 here is CASSETASGTDTQYF. The CDR3 region has the DNA TGTGCCAGCAGTGAAACGGCCTCAGGCACAGATACGCAGTATTTT.

This sequence joins TRBV27 and TRBJ1-1, with 9 bases lining up with TRBD1. V lost 2 bases, J lost 7 bases, and 2 bases stayed unmatched. The CDR3 length is 13 residues. The germline CDR1 and CDR2 sequences are MNHEY and SMNVEV (reference sequence). In DNA, the CDR3 is TGTGCCAGCAGTTTAGACAGGGGGTTTGAAGCTTTCTTT. As protein: CASSLDRGFEAFF.

This clone was picked up one time. V gene TRBV24-1 combines with J gene TRBJ2-1; 8 bases match TRBD2. J was trimmed by 9 bases and V by 5 bases; bases with no gene match: 11. The CDR3 contains 15 residues. In germline, CDR1 is KGHDR, CDR2 SFDVKD. This chain's CDR3 is CATSVHASGSSEQFF. CDR3 nucleotides: TGTGCCACCAGTGTGCACGCTAGCGGGTCATCTGAGCAGTTCTTC.

This rearrangement joins TRBV10-3 to TRBJ1-1; 9 nucleotides align to TRBD1. V gave up 5 bases and J gave up 1 base; unmatched junction bases: 2. The CDR3 sequence is 14 residues long. Germline CDR1 is ENHRY and CDR2 is SYGVKD. This CDR3 is CAISTGQGNTEAFF. The CDR3 coding sequence is TGTGCCATCAGTACGGGACAGGGGAACACTGAAGCTTTCTTT.

The chain combines TRBV7-7 with TRBJ2-1; 10 positions agree with TRBD2. The germline gives CDR1 SSHAT, CDR2 FNYEAQ (reference sequence). This CDR3 spans 15 amino acids. Unmatched junction bases numbered 4, after V lost 6 bases and J lost 2 bases. CDR3 nucleotide sequence: TGTGCCAGCAGGTTAACTAGCGGGACCTACAATGAGCAGTTCTTC. This translates into CASRLTSGTYNEQFF. Using reference TRBV7-7 and TRBJ2-1 for the parts outside the CDR3, the full variable domain is GAGVSQSPRYKVTKRGQDVTLRCDPISSHATLYWYQQALGQGPEFLTYFNYEAQPDKSGLPSDRFSAERPEGSISTLTIQRTEQRDSAMYRCASRLTSGTYNEQFFGPGTRLTVL.

The chain carries TRBV7-2 and TRBJ2-2; weak D call: TRBD1 (5 bases). The CDR3 runs 15 residues. V was cut by 3 bases and J by 4 bases, with 12 bases left in between. CDR1 and CDR2 from the germline V gene are SGHTA and FQGNSA. CDR3 nucleotides: TGTGCCAGCAGCTTTGACAGATGGCGCACCGGGGAGCTGTTTTTT. It encodes CASSFDRWRTGELFF.